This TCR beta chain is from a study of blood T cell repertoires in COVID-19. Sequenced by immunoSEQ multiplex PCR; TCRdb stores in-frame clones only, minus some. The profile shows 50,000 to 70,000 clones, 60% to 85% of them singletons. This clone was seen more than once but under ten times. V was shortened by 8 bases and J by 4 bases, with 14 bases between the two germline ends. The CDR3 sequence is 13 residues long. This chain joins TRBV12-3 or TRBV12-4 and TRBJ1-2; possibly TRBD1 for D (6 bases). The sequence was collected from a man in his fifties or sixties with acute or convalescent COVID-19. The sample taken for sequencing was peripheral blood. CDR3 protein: CASFAGVGYGYTF. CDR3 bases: TGTGCCAGCTTCGCAGGGGTTGGCTATGGCTACACCTTC.